This TCR beta chain was observed in a study of blood T cell repertoires in COVID-19. Turning to the study itself: Italy, Spain and the United States were the sources of the convalescent and acute COVID-19 samples.

Assay used: immunoSEQ multiplex PCR; TCRdb lists only in-frame clones, some missing. The sample shows more than 75,000 clones, 70% to 90% of them seen only once. Germline V gene lookup returns CDR1 MNHEY and CDR2 SMNVEV (reference sequence). The V end was cut by 3 bases, the J end by 2 bases, with 11 bases between. The CDR3 consists of 14 residues. The source of this sequence is a woman aged 80 or older with active COVID-19. The sample consisted of peripheral blood. The chain combines TRBV27 with TRBJ2-7, with D perhaps TRBD2 (5 bases). Written as DNA, the CDR3 is TGTGCCAGCAGTTTGCGAGCGGAACCCTACGAGCAGTACTTC. This encodes CASSLRAEPYEQYF.